Listed below are T cell receptor beta chains from one sample, sequenced in a study of control samples from healthy donors and cancer patients. Here immunoSEQ multiplex PCR was the method, and the copy in TCRdb shows in-frame clones only, minus some. Among about 170,000 clones, just under 95% were seen once, and the ten largest hold roughly 3.9%. The sequencing sample was made of blood. Every receptor here comes from a woman aged 55-69 years in good health. CDR3s include the opening cysteine and the closing phenylalanine or tryptophan. The order of the fields is V gene, clone size, J gene, D gene, CDR3 DNA, CDR3 protein. The D gene is left open where the match is weak. Not all rows give a size; the values are once, few, many and, for expanded clones, a class.

v_call: TRBV21-1
clone_size: .
j_call: TRBJ1-1
d_call: .
cdr3_nt: TGTGCCAGCAAAATGACAGGGAATATTTTCGTAGCTTTCTTT
cdr3_aa: CASKMTGNIFVAFF

v_call: TRBV7-9
clone_size: .
j_call: TRBJ1-4
d_call: .
cdr3_nt: TGTGCCAGCAGCTCACCTTTTGAAGGGGATGTAGAAAAACTGTTTTTT
cdr3_aa: CASSSPFEGDVEKLFF

v_call: TRBV7-2
clone_size: few
j_call: TRBJ1-2
d_call: TRBD1
cdr3_nt: TGTGCCAGCAGCTTCGGGACAGTCTATGGCTACACCTTC
cdr3_aa: CASSFGTVYGYTF

v_call: TRBV5-1
clone_size: .
j_call: TRBJ1-1
d_call: .
cdr3_nt: TGCGCCAGCAGCTTGGTTCAGGGCGGCACTGAAGCTTTCTTT
cdr3_aa: CASSLVQGGTEAFF

v_call: TRBV7-9
clone_size: .
j_call: TRBJ1-2
d_call: .
cdr3_nt: TGTGCCAGCAGCTTAGAGGGTTTCTATGGCTACACCTTC
cdr3_aa: CASSLEGFYGYTF

v_call: TRBV11-2
clone_size: .
j_call: TRBJ2-2
d_call: TRBD1
cdr3_nt: TGTGCCAGCAGCAAGGACAGGGGGTTGGACGGGGAGCTGTTTTTT
cdr3_aa: CASSKDRGLDGELFF

v_call: TRBV6-5
clone_size: once
j_call: TRBJ1-2
d_call: TRBD1
cdr3_nt: TGTGCCAGCAGTACCCGGAGGGGGCGGGGTGGCTACACCTTC
cdr3_aa: CASSTRRGRGGYTF

v_call: TRBV4-1
clone_size: .
j_call: TRBJ1-5
d_call: .
cdr3_nt: TGCGCCAGCAGCCTACAGGGTGAAGGCAATCAGCCCCAGCATTTT
cdr3_aa: CASSLQGEGNQPQHF

v_call: TRBV14
clone_size: .
j_call: TRBJ1-2
d_call: .
cdr3_nt: TGTGCCAGCAGCCAAGGTTTTGGCTACACCTTC
cdr3_aa: CASSQGFGYTF

v_call: TRBV6-1
clone_size: .
j_call: TRBJ1-2
d_call: TRBD1
cdr3_nt: TGTGCCAGCAGTGACTATAACAGGGGTCCTAACTATGGCTACACCTTC
cdr3_aa: CASSDYNRGPNYGYTF

v_call: TRBV19
clone_size: .
j_call: TRBJ1-4
d_call: .
cdr3_nt: TGTGCCAGTAGTATAGCGACTAATGAAAAACTGTTTTTT
cdr3_aa: CASSIATNEKLFF

v_call: TRBV5-6
clone_size: .
j_call: TRBJ1-2
d_call: .
cdr3_nt: TGTGCCAGCAGATTGCGACAGTTCATCCATGGCTACACCTTC
cdr3_aa: CASRLRQFIHGYTF

v_call: TRBV30
clone_size: .
j_call: TRBJ1-2
d_call: .
cdr3_nt: TGTGCCTGGAGTGTATTGCGTACGGGTTTTTCGGGCTACACCTTC
cdr3_aa: CAWSVLRTGFSGYTF

v_call: TRBV6-6
clone_size: .
j_call: TRBJ2-1
d_call: .
cdr3_nt: TGTGCCAGCACTCAGGGGGGAGGCTATGAGCAGTTCTTC
cdr3_aa: CASTQGGGYEQFF

v_call: TRBV7-2
clone_size: .
j_call: TRBJ2-1
d_call: TRBD2
cdr3_nt: TGTGCCAGCAGCTTAGTTGCGGGGGCCTACAATGAGCAGTTCTTC
cdr3_aa: CASSLVAGAYNEQFF

v_call: TRBV9
clone_size: .
j_call: TRBJ1-1
d_call: .
cdr3_nt: TGTGCCAGCAGCGTAGACGGGGGAGGCGGGATGAACACTGAAGCTTTCTTT
cdr3_aa: CASSVDGGGGMNTEAFF

v_call: TRBV7-8
clone_size: few
j_call: TRBJ2-3
d_call: TRBD1
cdr3_nt: TGTGCCAGCAGCTACCCCGGACAGGGTACAGATACGCAGTATTTT
cdr3_aa: CASSYPGQGTDTQYF

v_call: TRBV6-1
clone_size: .
j_call: TRBJ2-7
d_call: TRBD1
cdr3_nt: TGTGCCAGCAGTGAGAGGTACTTTTCGGACAGGGCCTACGAGCAGTACTTC
cdr3_aa: CASSERYFSDRAYEQYF

v_call: TRBV4-1
clone_size: .
j_call: TRBJ2-2
d_call: TRBD1
cdr3_nt: TGCGCCAGCAGCTACAGGGGGCTCCAAGGGGCCGGGGAGCTGTTTTTT
cdr3_aa: CASSYRGLQGAGELFF

v_call: TRBV30
clone_size: .
j_call: TRBJ1-1
d_call: .
cdr3_nt: TGTGCCTGGAGTGTTAACAGGGCAGGGACTGAAGCTTTCTTT
cdr3_aa: CAWSVNRAGTEAFF

v_call: TRBV7-2
clone_size: .
j_call: TRBJ2-5
d_call: .
cdr3_nt: TGTGCCAGCAGCTTAAATGACCCGGCCCCGGGACAAAGAGAGACCCGGTACTTC
cdr3_aa: CASSLNDPAPGQRETRYF

v_call: TRBV3-1/TRBV3-2
clone_size: .
j_call: TRBJ1-1
d_call: .
cdr3_nt: TGTGCCAGCAGCCAAGAGTTGCGGACGGAAGCTTTCTTT
cdr3_aa: CASSQELRTEAFF

v_call: TRBV7-2
clone_size: .
j_call: TRBJ2-2
d_call: .
cdr3_nt: TGTGCCAGCAGCTTGGGGGGTCGGGACACCGGGGAGCTGTTTTTT
cdr3_aa: CASSLGGRDTGELFF